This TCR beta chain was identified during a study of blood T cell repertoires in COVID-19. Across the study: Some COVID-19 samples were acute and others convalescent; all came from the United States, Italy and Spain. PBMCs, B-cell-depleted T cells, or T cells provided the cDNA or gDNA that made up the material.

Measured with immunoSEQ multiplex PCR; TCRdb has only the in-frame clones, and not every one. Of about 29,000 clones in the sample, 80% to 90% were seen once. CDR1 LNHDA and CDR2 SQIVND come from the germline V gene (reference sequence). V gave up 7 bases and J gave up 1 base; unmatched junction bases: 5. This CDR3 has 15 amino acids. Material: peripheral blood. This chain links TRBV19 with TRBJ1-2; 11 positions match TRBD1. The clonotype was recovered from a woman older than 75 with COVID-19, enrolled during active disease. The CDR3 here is CASNTGTGGNYGYTF. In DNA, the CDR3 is TGTGCCAGTAACACCGGGACAGGGGGTAACTATGGCTACACCTTC.